This TCR beta chain was sequenced for a study of regulatory T cells in long-lasting Graves disease. In this sample, this clonotype turned up many times. Its target is not known. To make TCR beta libraries, researchers used iRepertoire HTBI primers and Arm-PCR of CDR3 regions. TCRdb re-derived calls from the multiplex PCR reads in MiXCR, one entry per CDR3 protein. The sample contains hundreds of thousands of distinct CDR3 sequences, around 21% of which appear only once. Study-level points and caveats: Persistent Graves' patients had lower TCR diversity than newly diagnosed ones. Persistent disease exhibited a predilection for TRBV28, TRBJ1-2 and TRBJ2-5.

Time point noted: persistent/refractory GD, antithyroid drugs over 5 years with positive TRAb. Isolated PBMC RNA provided the starting material for the TCR library. CDR3 length: 15 residues. V was shortened by 1 base and J by 4 bases, with 13 bases between the two germline ends. Germline lookup yields CDR1 LNHNV and CDR2 YYDKDF (reference sequence). This clonotype originated in a female donor with Graves disease. Sequences were derived from peripheral blood mononuclear cells (PBMCs), sampled when the disease was refractory, from a patient treated with antithyroid drugs. This rearrangement joins TRBV15 to TRBJ1-2, with D tentatively TRBD1 (5 bases). The CDR3 is CATSRGWDGGYGYTF. The CDR3 DNA is TGTGCCACCAGCAGAGGTTGGGACGGGGGCTATGGCTACACCTTC.